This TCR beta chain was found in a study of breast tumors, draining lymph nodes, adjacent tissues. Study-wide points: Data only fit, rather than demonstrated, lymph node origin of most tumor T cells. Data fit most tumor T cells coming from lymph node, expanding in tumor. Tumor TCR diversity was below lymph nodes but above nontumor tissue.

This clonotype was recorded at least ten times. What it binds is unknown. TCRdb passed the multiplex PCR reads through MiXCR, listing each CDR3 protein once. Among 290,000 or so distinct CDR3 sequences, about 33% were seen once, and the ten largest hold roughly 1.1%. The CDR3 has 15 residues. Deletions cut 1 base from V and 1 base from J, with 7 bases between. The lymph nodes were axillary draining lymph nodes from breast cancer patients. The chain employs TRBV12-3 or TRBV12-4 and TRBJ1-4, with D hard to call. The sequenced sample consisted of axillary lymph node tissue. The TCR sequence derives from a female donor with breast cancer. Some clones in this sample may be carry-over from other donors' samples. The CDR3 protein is CASSLGVLTNEKLFF. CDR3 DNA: TGTGCCAGCAGTTTAGGGGTTTTAACTAATGAAAAACTGTTTTTT.